What follows are 24 T cell receptor beta chains derived from one specimen sequenced in a study of T-cell reconstitution after alpha-beta-depleted transplantation in children. Unique molecular identifiers were used in preparing the TCRbeta library. TCRdb analysed the PCR reads with MiXCR anew, one entry per CDR3 protein. This sample yields about 360,000 distinct CDR3 sequences, of which 13% are seen a single time; around 4.1% belongs to the top ten. The material sequenced was PBMCs, taken from the stem cell graft. These receptors originate from a human donor who donated a stem cell graft to a child with Fanconi anemia.

The chain has TRBV30 and TRBJ2-1; D may be TRBD1 (6 bases). V lost 4 bases and J 0 bases, leaving 10 bases between the germline ends. The CDR3 sequence is 14 residues long. CDR1 and CDR2 (germline): GTSNPN, SVGIG (reference sequence). The CDR3 region is CAWTRGRSYNEQFF. In DNA, the CDR3 is TGTGCCTGGACCAGGGGCCGCTCCTACAATGAGCAGTTCTTC.

The chain links TRBV2 to TRBJ1-1, with no clear D. V gave up 6 bases and J gave up 1 base, with 15 bases separating them. Germline values: CDR1 SNHLY, CDR2 FYNNEI. CDR3 size: 15 residues. This CDR3 reads CASSTYGYSNTEAFF. The DNA of the CDR3 is TGTGCCAGCAGCACCTACGGGTACTCGAACACTGAAGCTTTCTTT.

This chain joins TRBV2 and TRBJ2-5; 10 bases match TRBD1. Germline CDR1 is SNHLY and CDR2 is FYNNEI. CDR3 size: 18 residues. The V and J ends lost 2 bases and 1 base, in that order; junction bases with no gene match: 10. The CDR3 DNA reads TGTGCCAGCAGTGAATTTTTCGGGACAGGGGCGACCCAAGAGACCCAGTACTTC. It translates to CASSEFFGTGATQETQYF.

Only a few counts were recorded for this clonotype. V is TRBV5-1 and J is TRBJ2-5; 8 bases agree with TRBD1. The germline gives CDR1 SGHRS, CDR2 YFSETQ. The CDR3 runs 14 residues. The V segment lost 4 bases and the J segment 5 bases; nucleotides outside the gene matches: 7. The CDR3 protein is CASSGGQGPETQYF. CDR3 DNA: TGCGCCAGCAGCGGAGGACAGGGACCCGAGACCCAGTACTTC.

This clonotype occurred a few times. This rearrangement joins TRBV12-3 or TRBV12-4 to TRBJ2-1, with D unresolved. The CDR3 extends over 14 amino acids. The V gene lost 5 bases and the J gene lost 5 bases, with 13 bases spanning the gap. DNA for the CDR3: TGTGCCAGCAGTATGAGCGTTGGAAACAATGAGCAGTTCTTC. Protein product: CASSMSVGNNEQFF.

The chain is built from TRBV7-9 and TRBJ2-4, with D unclear. Germline CDR1 and CDR2: SEHNR and FQNEAQ (reference sequence). Trimming took off 1 base at V and 1 base at J, with 14 bases between the two ends. The CDR3 extends over 17 amino acids. The DNA of the CDR3 is TGTGCCAGCAGCTTAGAGAAAGGGCCGGTGGCCAAAAACATTCAGTACTTC. Its translation is CASSLEKGPVAKNIQYF. Filled out from reference TRBV7-9 and TRBJ2-4, the complete variable domain reads DTGVSQNPRHKITKRGQNVTFRCDPISEHNRLYWYRQTLGQGPEFLTYFQNEAQLEKSRLLSDRFSAERPKGSFSTLEIQRTEQGDSAMYLCASSLEKGPVAKNIQYFGAGTRLSVL.

In its sample, this clonotype was seen many times. The chain couples TRBV5-1 to TRBJ2-6; 12 nucleotides line up with TRBD1. This CDR3 has 16 residues. Germline V gene data show CDR1 as SGHRS and CDR2 as YFSETQ. V shed 4 bases, J shed 8 bases, and the junction held 7 bases outside the gene matches. The CDR3 nucleotides read TGCGCCAGCAGCCCCCTCGGGACAGGGGGCACCAACGTCCTGACTTTC. It is translated as CASSPLGTGGTNVLTF.

This rearrangement joins TRBV11-2 to TRBJ2-2; 7 positions agree with TRBD1. This CDR3 has 15 amino acids. The germline V gene has CDR1 SGHAT and CDR2 FQNNGV. Trimming at V came to 3 bases and at J to 3 bases, leaving 4 bases not matched to a gene. The DNA of the CDR3 is TGTGCCAGCAGCTTGTTCCAGGGGGACACCGGGGAGCTGTTTTTT. This sequence encodes CASSLFQGDTGELFF.

This clonotype occurred many times. This may stem from a read error, because a much larger clone lies one nucleotide away. The chain joins TRBV20-1 to TRBJ2-1, with 12 bases that match TRBD2. This CDR3 is built from 16 residues. Per the germline V gene, CDR1 is DFQATT and CDR2 is SNEGSKA (reference sequence). DNA for the CDR3: TGCTGTGCTAGAGATCTAGCGGGGGGGCTCACCGCTGAGCAGTTCTTC. Translated: CCARDLAGGLTAEQFF.

This clonotype was detected only a few times. The rearrangement joins TRBV10-3 to TRBJ1-1, with 7 bases lining up with TRBD1. This CDR3 spans 15 amino acids. V shed 10 bases, J shed 1 base, and the junction held 12 bases outside the gene matches. Germline CDR1 ENHRY, CDR2 SYGVKD. The CDR3 sequence: CATSPPRTGNTEAFF. CDR3 coding DNA: TGTGCCACCAGCCCCCCGAGGACAGGGAACACTGAAGCTTTCTTT.

The chain has TRBV11-1 and TRBJ2-2; the D is unclear. Per germline, CDR1 SGHAT and CDR2 FQDESV (reference sequence). The V gene lost 2 bases and the J gene lost 3 bases, with 7 bases spanning the gap. The CDR3 consists of 14 residues. The CDR3 loop reads CASSLIKDTGELFF. The CDR3 DNA reads TGTGCCAGCAGCTTAATAAAGGACACCGGGGAGCTGTTTTTT.

As to this clonotype: A much larger clone differs from this one at a single base, so this may be a read error. V is TRBV6-2 or TRBV6-3 and J is TRBJ1-5, with D perhaps TRBD1 (6 bases). With 6 bases removed from V and 4 bases from J, the gap between germline ends came to 10 bases. Germline lookup yields CDR1 MNHEY and CDR2 SVGEGT. This CDR3 has 13 residues. CDR3 in DNA: TGTGCCAGCAGCACAGGGATGAATCAGCCCCAGCATTTT. Protein: CASSTGMNQPQHF.

This chain's CDR3 is CATSRDSGPNEKLFF. In nucleotides, the CDR3 is TGTGCCACCAGCAGAGATTCGGGGCCTAATGAAAAACTGTTTTTT. This chain joins TRBV15 and TRBJ1-4; D perhaps matches TRBD1 (5 bases). V lost 0 bases and J 3 bases, leaving 8 bases between the germline ends. CDR1 and CDR2 from the germline V gene are LNHNV and YYDKDF (reference sequence). The CDR3 spans 15 residues.

This clonotype was found a few times. The gene calls are TRBV20-1 and TRBJ1-2, with D perhaps matching TRBD1 (6 bases). The CDR3 is 13 residues long. CDR1 DFQATT and CDR2 SNEGSKA come from the germline V gene (reference sequence). Between the trimmed V and J ends, which lost 4 bases and 4 bases, there was a span of 13 bases. The CDR3 loop is CSATGQRGYGYTF. The DNA of the CDR3 is TGCAGTGCTACCGGACAGAGGGGCTATGGCTACACCTTC.

This clonotype was seen more than once but under ten times. An end of the junction does not agree with germline; a read error may underlie this. The chain joins TRBV19 to TRBJ2-1, with 7 nucleotides matching TRBD1. The germline CDR1 and CDR2 sequences are LNHDA and SQIVND (reference sequence). The CDR3 is 14 residues long. Here the CDR3 DNA reads TGTGCCAGTAGTTTAGAGACAGGGTTAAATGAGCAGTTCTTC. Translated: CASSLETGLNEQFF.

The rearrangement joins TRBV20-1 to TRBJ1-1, with 8 positions matching TRBD1. The V segment lost 1 base and the J segment 0 bases; nucleotides outside the gene matches: 4. The CDR3 extends over 15 amino acids. The germline V gene has CDR1 DFQATT and CDR2 SNEGSKA (reference sequence). The CDR3 loop reads CSARGTGLLNTEAFF. As DNA, the CDR3 is TGCAGTGCTAGAGGGACAGGGCTCCTGAACACTGAAGCTTTCTTT.

This clonotype appeared a few times. This chain uses TRBV2 with TRBJ1-1, with D possibly TRBD1 on 5 matching bases. The CDR3 length is 17 residues. Per the germline V gene, CDR1 is SNHLY and CDR2 is FYNNEI. V lost 5 bases to trimming and J lost 0 bases, with 19 bases between them. The CDR3 region has the DNA TGTGCCAGCAGTCGAGGGGACGGACCTATCATGAACACTGAAGCTTTCTTT. Residues: CASSRGDGPIMNTEAFF.

This rearrangement joins TRBV2 to TRBJ2-3; no reliable D call. Trimming took 4 bases from V and 4 from J, leaving 12 bases between them. The V gene's germline CDR1 is SNHLY and CDR2 FYNNEI. This CDR3 has 14 residues. CDR3 bases: TGTGCCAGCAGTGGACCGGGCTCCGCAGATACGCAGTATTTT. Its protein is CASSGPGSADTQYF.

This chain uses TRBV7-9 with TRBJ2-3; D ambiguous. The CDR3 runs 15 residues. Trimming removed 1 base from V and 4 bases from J, with 12 bases in between. Per the germline V gene, CDR1 is SEHNR and CDR2 is FQNEAQ (reference sequence). CDR3 loop: CASSLDWSGADTQYF. The CDR3 DNA sequence: TGTGCCAGCAGCTTAGATTGGTCCGGAGCAGATACGCAGTATTTT.

This rearrangement joins TRBV20-1 to TRBJ2-1; D is unclear. V dropped 0 bases and J dropped 0 bases, with 6 bases sitting between them. This CDR3 is 14 amino acids long. CDR1 is DFQATT and CDR2 is SNEGSKA in the germline V gene (reference sequence). CDR3 DNA sequence: TGCAGTGCTAGAGAGTCACACTCCTACAATGAGCAGTTCTTC. Protein product: CSARESHSYNEQFF.

This clonotype was counted a few times. This chain links TRBV29-1 with TRBJ1-2; the D is unclear. Germline-derived CDR1 and CDR2 are SQVTM and ANQGSEA. The V end lost 7 bases, the J end lost 6 bases, and 27 bases lay between the germline ends. This CDR3 is built from 16 residues. CDR3 DNA sequence: TGCAGCGCCCAACCGGGTCCTGAAAGACTCCGCGATGGCTACACCTTC. Translated, it gives CSAQPGPERLRDGYTF.

This clonotype was counted many times. This chain connects TRBV9 to TRBJ1-3; TRBD1 is a possible D gene (6 bases). V was shortened by 0 bases and J by 2 bases, with 15 bases between the two germline ends. The germline gives CDR1 SGDLS, CDR2 YYNGEE. The CDR3 spans 17 residues. This CDR3 reads CASSVVDSSTAGNTIYF. CDR3 sequence (DNA): TGTGCCAGCAGCGTAGTGGACAGTTCTACGGCTGGAAACACCATATATTTT.

This chain connects TRBV12-3 or TRBV12-4 to TRBJ2-3, with D possibly TRBD2 on 7 matching bases. The CDR3 contains 14 residues. The V end lost 5 bases, the J end lost 4 bases, and 13 bases lay between the germline ends. The chain's CDR3 is CASSLGGPPDTQYF. The CDR3 DNA is TGTGCCAGCAGTCTCGGGGGGCCCCCAGATACGCAGTATTTT.

This clonotype turned up a few times. The chain has TRBV6-5 and TRBJ1-1; no definite D call. The CDR3 has 13 amino acids. In germline, CDR1 is MNHEY, CDR2 SVGAGI. Between the trimmed V and J ends, which lost 2 bases and 5 bases, there was a span of 9 bases. The chain's CDR3 is CASSYGRWTEAFF. As DNA, the CDR3 is TGTGCCAGCAGTTACGGGAGGTGGACTGAAGCTTTCTTT.